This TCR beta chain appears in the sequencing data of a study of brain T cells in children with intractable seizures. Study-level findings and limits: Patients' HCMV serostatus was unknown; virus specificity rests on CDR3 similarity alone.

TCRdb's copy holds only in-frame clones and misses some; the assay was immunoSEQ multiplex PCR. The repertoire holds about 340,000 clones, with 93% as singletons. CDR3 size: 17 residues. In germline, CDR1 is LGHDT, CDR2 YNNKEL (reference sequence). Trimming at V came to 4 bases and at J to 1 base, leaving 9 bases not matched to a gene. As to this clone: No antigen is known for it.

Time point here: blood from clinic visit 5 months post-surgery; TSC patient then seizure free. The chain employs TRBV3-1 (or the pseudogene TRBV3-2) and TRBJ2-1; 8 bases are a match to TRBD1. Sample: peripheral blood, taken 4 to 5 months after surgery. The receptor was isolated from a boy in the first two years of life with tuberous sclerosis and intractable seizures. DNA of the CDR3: TGTGCCAGCAGCCCCAGGGACAGGAGAAAATCCTACAATGAGCAGTTCTTC. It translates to CASSPRDRRKSYNEQFF.